The present TCR beta chain was sequenced within a study of T cells in Graves' hyperthyroidism and ophthalmopathy. Fresh peripheral blood, roughly 9.6 ml, was the source of the PBMCs. CDR3 length equals 20 residues. The germline V and J ends were trimmed by 4 bases and 3 bases, with 31 bases remaining between them. The germline V gene has CDR1 LNHDA and CDR2 SQIVND (reference sequence). The TCR beta CDR3 regions underwent amplification using RNA transcripts as the source. Initially, a first-round RT-PCR of the TCR CDR3 employed the HTBI primer set. In TCRdb, the multiplex PCR reads were re-called with MiXCR into one record per CDR3 protein. The sample consists of some 500,000 distinct CDR3 sequences, 24% of them appearing once.

Sequenced: blood. The chain couples TRBV19 to TRBJ2-7; D possibly corresponds to TRBD2 (7 bases). The receptor's source is a woman in her twenties or thirties with Graves' ophthalmopathy. The CDR3 coding sequence is TGTGCCAGTAGTAGCAGACCTTATGGACAGCGGGGCTGGTCCGACTACGAGCAGTACTTC. Translating gives CASSSRPYGQRGWSDYEQYF.